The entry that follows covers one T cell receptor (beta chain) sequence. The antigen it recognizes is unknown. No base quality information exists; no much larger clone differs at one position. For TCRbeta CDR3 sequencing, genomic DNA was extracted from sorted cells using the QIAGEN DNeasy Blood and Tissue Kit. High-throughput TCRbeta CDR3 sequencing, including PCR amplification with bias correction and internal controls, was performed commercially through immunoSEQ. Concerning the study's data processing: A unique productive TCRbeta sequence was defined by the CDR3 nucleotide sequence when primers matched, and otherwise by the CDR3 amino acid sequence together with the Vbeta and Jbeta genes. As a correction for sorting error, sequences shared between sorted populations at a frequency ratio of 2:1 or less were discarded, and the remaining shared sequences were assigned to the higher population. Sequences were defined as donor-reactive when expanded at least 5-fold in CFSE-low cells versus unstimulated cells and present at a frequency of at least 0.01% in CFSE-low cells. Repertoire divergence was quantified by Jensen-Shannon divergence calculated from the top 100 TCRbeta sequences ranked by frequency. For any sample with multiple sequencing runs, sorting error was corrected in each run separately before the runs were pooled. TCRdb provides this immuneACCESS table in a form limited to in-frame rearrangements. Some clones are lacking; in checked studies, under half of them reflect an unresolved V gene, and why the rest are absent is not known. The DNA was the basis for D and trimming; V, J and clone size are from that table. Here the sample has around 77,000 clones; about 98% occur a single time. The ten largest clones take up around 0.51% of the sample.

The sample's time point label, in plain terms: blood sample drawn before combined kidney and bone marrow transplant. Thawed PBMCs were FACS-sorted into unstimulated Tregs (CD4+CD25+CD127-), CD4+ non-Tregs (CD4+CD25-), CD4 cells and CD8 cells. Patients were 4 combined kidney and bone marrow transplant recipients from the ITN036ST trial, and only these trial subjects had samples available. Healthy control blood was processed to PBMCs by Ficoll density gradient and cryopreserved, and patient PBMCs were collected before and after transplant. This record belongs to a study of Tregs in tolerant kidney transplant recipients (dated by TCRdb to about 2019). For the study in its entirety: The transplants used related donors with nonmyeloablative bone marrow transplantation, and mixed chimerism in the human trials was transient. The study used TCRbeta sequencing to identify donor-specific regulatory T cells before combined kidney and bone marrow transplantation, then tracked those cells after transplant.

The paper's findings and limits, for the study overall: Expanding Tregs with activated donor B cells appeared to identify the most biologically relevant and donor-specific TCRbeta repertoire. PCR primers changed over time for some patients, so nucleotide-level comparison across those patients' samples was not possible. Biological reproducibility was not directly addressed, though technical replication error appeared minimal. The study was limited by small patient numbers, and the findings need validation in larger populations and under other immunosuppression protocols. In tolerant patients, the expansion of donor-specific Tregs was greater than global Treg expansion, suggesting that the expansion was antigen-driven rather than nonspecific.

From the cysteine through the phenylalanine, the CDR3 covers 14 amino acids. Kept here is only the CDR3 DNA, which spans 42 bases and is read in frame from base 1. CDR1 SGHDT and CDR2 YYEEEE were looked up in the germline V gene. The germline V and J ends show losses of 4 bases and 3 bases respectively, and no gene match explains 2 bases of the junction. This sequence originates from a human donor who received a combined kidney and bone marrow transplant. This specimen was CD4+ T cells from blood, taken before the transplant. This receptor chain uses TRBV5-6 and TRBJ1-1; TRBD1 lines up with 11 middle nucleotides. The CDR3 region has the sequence CASSGDRGYTEAFF. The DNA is TGTGCCAGCAGCGGGGACAGGGGGTACACTGAAGCTTTCTTT.